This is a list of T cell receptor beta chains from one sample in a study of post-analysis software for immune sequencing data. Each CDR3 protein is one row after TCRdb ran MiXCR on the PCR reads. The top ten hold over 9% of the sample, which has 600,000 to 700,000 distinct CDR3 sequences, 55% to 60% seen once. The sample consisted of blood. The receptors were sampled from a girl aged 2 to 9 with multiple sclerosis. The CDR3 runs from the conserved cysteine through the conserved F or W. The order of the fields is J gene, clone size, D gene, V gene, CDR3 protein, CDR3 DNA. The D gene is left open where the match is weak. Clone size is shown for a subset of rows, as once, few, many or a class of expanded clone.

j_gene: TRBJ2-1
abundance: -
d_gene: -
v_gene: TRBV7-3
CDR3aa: CASSPTGARDEQFF
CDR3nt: TGTGCCAGCAGCCCGACGGGGGCAAGGGATGAGCAGTTCTTC

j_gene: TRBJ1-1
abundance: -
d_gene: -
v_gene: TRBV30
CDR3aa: CACHPSGIEAFF
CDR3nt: TGTGCCTGCCATCCTAGCGGGATTGAAGCTTTCTTT

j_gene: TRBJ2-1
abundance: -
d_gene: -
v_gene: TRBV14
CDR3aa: CASSQSGDPWDEQFF
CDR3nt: TGTGCCAGCAGCCAATCAGGGGACCCCTGGGATGAGCAGTTCTTC

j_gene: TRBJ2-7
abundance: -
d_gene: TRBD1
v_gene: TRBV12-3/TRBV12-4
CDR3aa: CASSVRSLGQSYEQYF
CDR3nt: TGTGCCAGCAGTGTAAGATCCCTGGGACAGTCCTACGAGCAGTACTTC

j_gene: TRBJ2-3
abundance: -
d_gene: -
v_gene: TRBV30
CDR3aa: CAWRTGHTQYF
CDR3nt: TGTGCCTGGCGGACCGGTCATACGCAGTATTTT

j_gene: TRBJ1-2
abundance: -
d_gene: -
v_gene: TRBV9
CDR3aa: CASSNQPIGGYGYTF
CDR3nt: TGTGCCAGCAGCAACCAACCGATAGGGGGCTATGGCTACACCTTC

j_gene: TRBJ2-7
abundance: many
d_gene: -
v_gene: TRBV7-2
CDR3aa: CASSSTYEQYF
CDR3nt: TGTGCCAGCAGTTCGACCTACGAGCAGTACTTC

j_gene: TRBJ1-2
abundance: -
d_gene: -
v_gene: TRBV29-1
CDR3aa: CSVDDAGLSYGYTF
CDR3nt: TGCAGCGTTGACGACGCAGGGTTAAGCTATGGCTACACCTTC

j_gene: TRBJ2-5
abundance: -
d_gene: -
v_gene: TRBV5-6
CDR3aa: CASSAGGGAARAQYF
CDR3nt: TGTGCCAGCAGCGCTGGGGGCGGGGCGGCTAGGGCCCAGTACTTC

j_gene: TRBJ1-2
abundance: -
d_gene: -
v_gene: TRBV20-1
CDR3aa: CSAKARGASGYGYTF
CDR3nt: TGCAGTGCCAAAGCCAGGGGTGCCTCGGGCTATGGCTACACCTTC

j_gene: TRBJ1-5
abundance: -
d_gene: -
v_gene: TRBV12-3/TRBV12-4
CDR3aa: CASRDVSNQPQHF
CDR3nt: TGTGCCAGCCGGGATGTTAGCAATCAGCCCCAGCATTTT

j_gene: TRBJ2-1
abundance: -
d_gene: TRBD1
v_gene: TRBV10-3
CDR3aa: CATRQGVAHEQFF
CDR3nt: TGTGCCACCCGACAGGGGGTAGCGCATGAGCAGTTCTTC